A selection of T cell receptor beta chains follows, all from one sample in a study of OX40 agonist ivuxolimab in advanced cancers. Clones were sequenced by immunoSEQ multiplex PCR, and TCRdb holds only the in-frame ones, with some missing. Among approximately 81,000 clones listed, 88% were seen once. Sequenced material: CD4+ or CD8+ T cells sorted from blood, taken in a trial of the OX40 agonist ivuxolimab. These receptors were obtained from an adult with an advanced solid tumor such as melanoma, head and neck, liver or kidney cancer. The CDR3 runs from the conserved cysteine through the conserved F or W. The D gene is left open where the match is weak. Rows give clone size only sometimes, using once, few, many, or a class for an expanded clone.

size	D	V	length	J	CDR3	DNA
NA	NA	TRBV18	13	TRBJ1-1	CASSRDLNTEAFF	TGTGCCAGCTCACGCGACCTGAACACTGAAGCTTTCTTT
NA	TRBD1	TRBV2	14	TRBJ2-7	CASTDGTGYNEQYF	TGTGCCAGCACAGACGGGACAGGGTATAACGAGCAGTACTTC
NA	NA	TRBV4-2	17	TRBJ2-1	CASSSNRGGGRWNEQFF	TGTGCCAGCAGCTCAAACAGGGGAGGGGGTAGGTGGAATGAGCAGTTCTTC
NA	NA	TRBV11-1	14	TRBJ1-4	CASSQNLGGEKLFF	TGTGCCAGCAGCCAGAACCTCGGCGGAGAAAAACTGTTTTTT
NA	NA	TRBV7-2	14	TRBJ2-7	CASSFVVQTYEQYF	TGTGCCAGCAGCTTCGTAGTGCAGACCTACGAGCAGTACTTC
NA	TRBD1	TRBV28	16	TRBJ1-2	CASSAHLGTGVYGYTF	TGTGCCAGCAGTGCCCACCTCGGGACAGGGGTCTATGGCTACACCTTC
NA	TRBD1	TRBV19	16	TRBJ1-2	CASSIDPGQSRYGYTF	TGTGCCAGTAGTATTGATCCGGGACAGAGTCGCTATGGCTACACCTTC
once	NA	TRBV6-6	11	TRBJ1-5	CASSLDQPQHF	TGTGCCAGCAGCTTGGATCAGCCCCAGCATTTT
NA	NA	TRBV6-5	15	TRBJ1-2	CASSYLQDRPYGYTF	TGTGCCAGCAGTTACCTCCAGGATCGTCCCTATGGCTACACCTTC
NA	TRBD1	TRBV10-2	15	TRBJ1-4	CASSDPGGANLKLFF	TGCGCCAGCAGTGACCCAGGGGGCGCTAACTTAAAACTGTTTTTT
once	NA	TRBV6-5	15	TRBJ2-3	CASSYGGAGPDTQYF	TGTGCCAGCAGTTACGGAGGGGCCGGACCAGATACGCAGTATTTT
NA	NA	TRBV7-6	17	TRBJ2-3	CASSLGGAWGATDTQYF	TGTGCCAGCAGCCTCGGAGGGGCGTGGGGGGCAACAGATACGCAGTATTTT
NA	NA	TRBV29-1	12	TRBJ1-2	CSVEVSGYGYTF	TGCAGCGTTGAAGTATCCGGGTATGGCTACACCTTC
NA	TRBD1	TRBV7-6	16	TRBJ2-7	CASSLGGGTGGYEQYF	TGTGCCAGCAGCTTAGGGGGCGGGACAGGGGGCTACGAGCAGTACTTC
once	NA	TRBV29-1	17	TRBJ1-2	CSVENRDSGAINYGYTF	TGCAGCGTTGAAAACCGGGACTCCGGGGCGATAAACTATGGCTACACCTTC
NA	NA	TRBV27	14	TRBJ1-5	CASGILGGLEPQHF	TGTGCCAGCGGGATCCTAGGGGGGCTCGAGCCCCAGCATTTT
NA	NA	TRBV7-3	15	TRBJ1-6	CASSLYATLNSPLHF	TGTGCCAGCAGCTTATACGCGACCTTGAATTCACCCCTCCACTTT
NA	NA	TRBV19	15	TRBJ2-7	CASSIRWGVGYEQYF	TGTGCCAGTAGTATTAGGTGGGGGGTCGGCTACGAGCAGTACTTC
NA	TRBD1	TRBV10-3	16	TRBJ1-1	CAISESQGQGNTEAFF	TGTGCCATCAGTGAGTCCCAGGGACAGGGGAACACTGAAGCTTTCTTT
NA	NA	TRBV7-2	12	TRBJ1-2	CASSSYNYGYTF	TGTGCCAGCAGTTCCTATAACTATGGCTACACCTTC
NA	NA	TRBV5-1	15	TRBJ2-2	CASSLASANTGELFF	TGCGCCAGCAGCTTGGCCAGTGCGAACACCGGGGAGCTGTTTTTT
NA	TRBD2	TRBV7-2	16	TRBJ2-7	CASSFPGLADGPEQYF	TGTGCCAGCAGCTTTCCGGGACTAGCCGACGGGCCCGAGCAGTACTTC
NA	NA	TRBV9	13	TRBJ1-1	CASSVRRGSEAFF	TGTGCCAGCAGCGTTCGAAGGGGGTCTGAAGCTTTCTTT
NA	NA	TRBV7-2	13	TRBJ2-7	CASKFPGLYEQYF	TGTGCCAGCAAGTTTCCAGGGCTGTACGAGCAGTACTTC
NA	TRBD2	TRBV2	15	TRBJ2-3	CASSEFGGGTDTQYF	TGTGCCAGCAGTGAATTCGGGGGGGGAACAGATACGCAGTATTTT
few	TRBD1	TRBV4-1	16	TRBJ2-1	CASSQGPDRDHNEQFF	TGCGCCAGCAGCCAAGGTCCGGACAGGGACCACAATGAGCAGTTCTTC
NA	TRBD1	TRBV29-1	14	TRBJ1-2	CSVPGQGAYYGYTF	TGCAGCGTACCGGGACAGGGGGCCTACTATGGCTACACCTTC
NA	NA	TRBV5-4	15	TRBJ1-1	CASSSTPGGNTEAFF	TGTGCCAGCAGCTCCACCCCCGGAGGAAACACTGAAGCTTTCTTT
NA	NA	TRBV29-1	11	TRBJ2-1	CSGHMTGEQFF	TGCAGCGGCCATATGACAGGTGAGCAGTTCTTC
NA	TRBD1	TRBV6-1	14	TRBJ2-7	CASSEWGTDYEQYF	TGTGCCAGCAGTGAATGGGGGACAGATTACGAGCAGTACTTC
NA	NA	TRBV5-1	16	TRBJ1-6	CASRVGPQQLNSPLHF	TGCGCCAGCCGGGTTGGCCCCCAACAGCTCAATTCACCCCTCCACTTT
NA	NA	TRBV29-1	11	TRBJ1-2	CSVLTPGGYTF	TGCAGCGTCTTAACACCTGGCGGCTACACCTTC
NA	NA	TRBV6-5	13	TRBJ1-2	CASSPFSTYGYTF	TGTGCCAGCAGCCCATTCAGTACCTATGGCTACACCTTC
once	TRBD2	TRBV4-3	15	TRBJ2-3	CASSRQAGGTDTQYF	TGCGCCAGCAGTCGTCAAGCGGGGGGCACAGATACGCAGTATTTT
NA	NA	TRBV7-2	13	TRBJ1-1	CASTSRGPTEAFF	TGTGCCAGCACCTCACGGGGTCCCACTGAAGCTTTCTTT
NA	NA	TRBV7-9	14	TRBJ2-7	CASSLEVGAYEQYF	TGTGCCAGCAGCTTAGAGGTCGGAGCCTACGAGCAGTACTTC
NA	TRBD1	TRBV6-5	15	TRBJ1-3	CASSPSGGNGNTIYF	TGTGCCAGCAGCCCTTCAGGGGGCAATGGAAACACCATATATTTT
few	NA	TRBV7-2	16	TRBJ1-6	CASSLGRSSYNSPLHF	TGTGCCAGCAGCTTAGGTAGAAGCTCCTATAATTCACCCCTCCACTTT
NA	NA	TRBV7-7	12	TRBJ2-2	CASSFSGGELFF	TGTGCTAGCAGCTTCAGTGGAGGGGAGCTGTTTTTT
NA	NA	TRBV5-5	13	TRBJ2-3	CASSLAWRDTQYF	TGTGCCAGCAGCTTGGCGTGGCGGGATACGCAGTATTTT
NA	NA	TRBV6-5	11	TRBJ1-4	CASSIKEKLFF	TGTGCCAGCTCCATAAAGGAAAAACTGTTTTTT